These 21 T cell receptor beta chains originate from one sample sequenced in a study of blood T cells in healthy people across ages (dated by TCRdb to 2013 to 2016). The library was prepared using 5' RACE. The instrument was an Illumina HiSeq 2500. A second PCR of roughly 7 to 11 cycles was performed with a sample-barcoded 5' primer and a J-beta primer mix. TCRdb trimmed the raw reads at Q25, called clones with MiXCR and kept productive beta chains. Each record represents a unique CDR3 protein, reported with the most common genes and DNA among its rows. The sample has about 1.4 million distinct CDR3 sequences on record, 55% to 75% of them singletons. The ten largest account for roughly 7% of the sample. Material for sequencing was blood. The receptors here all came from a young man in good health.

This clonotype was found a few times. A single base separates this from a much larger clone, so it may be a read error. This sequence joins TRBV28 and TRBJ2-2; D assignment may be TRBD1 or TRBD2 (5 bases each). The CDR3 sequence is 15 residues long. V lost 6 bases to trimming and J lost 6 bases, with 17 bases between them. Germline lookup yields CDR1 MDHEN and CDR2 SYDVKM. The CDR3 protein is CASSRGRGEAGELFF. For the CDR3, the DNA is TGTGCCAGCAGCCGGGGACGAGGAGAGGCCGGGGAGCTGTTTTTT.

The chain employs TRBV20-1 and TRBJ1-2; D not certain. The V end was cut by 0 bases, the J end by 12 bases, with 8 bases between. Germline CDR1 DFQATT, CDR2 SNEGSKA (reference sequence). The CDR3 is 10 residues long. In DNA form, the CDR3 reads TGCAGTGCTAGAGAAGCCTGGGACACCTTC. Protein sequence: CSAREAWDTF.

The rearrangement joins TRBV11-2 to TRBJ2-1, with 8 bases matching TRBD1. After removal of 1 base from V and 5 bases from J, the junction contained 4 bases not matched to a gene. Per the germline V gene, CDR1 is SGHAT and CDR2 is FQNNGV. The CDR3 runs to 15 residues. For the CDR3, the DNA is TGTGCCAGCAGCTTAGGATTGGGACAGGACAATGAGCAGTTCTTC. It is translated as CASSLGLGQDNEQFF.

This clonotype has just one count. Being one base from a much bigger clone, this may be a read error. CDR3 protein: CSVQGGTGINQPQHF. The CDR3 region has the DNA TGCAGCGTTCAAGGCGGGACAGGGATTAATCAGCCCCAGCATTTT. The chain has TRBV29-1 and TRBJ1-5; the match to TRBD1 covers 9 bases. J lost 4 bases, V lost 5 bases, and 9 bases had no gene match. The CDR3 loop spans 15 amino acids. Germline lookup yields CDR1 SQVTM and CDR2 ANQGSEA.

This clonotype was counted ten times or more. The rearrangement joins TRBV20-1 to TRBJ2-1, with D possibly TRBD2 on 6 matching bases. V lost 3 bases and J 0 bases, leaving 12 bases between the germline ends. The germline V gene encodes CDR1 DFQATT and CDR2 SNEGSKA (reference sequence). The CDR3 has 15 residues. Written as DNA, the CDR3 is TGCAGTGCTAGGCACCCGGGAGTCTCCTACAATGAGCAGTTCTTC. This gives the protein CSARHPGVSYNEQFF.

CDR3 in DNA: TGTGCCAGCAGTTTAACAGGGTTTAGCTATGGCTACACCTTC. Protein sequence: CASSLTGFSYGYTF. The chain combines TRBV27 with TRBJ1-2; perhaps TRBD1 as D (6 bases). The V end was cut by 2 bases, the J end by 4 bases, with 11 bases between. The CDR3 length is 14 residues. The germline V gene encodes CDR1 MNHEY and CDR2 SMNVEV (reference sequence).

The chain is built from TRBV10-3 and TRBJ1-1; tentatively, D is TRBD1 (5 bases). V was shortened by 11 bases and J by 3 bases, with 16 bases between the two germline ends. This CDR3 spans 13 amino acids. Germline lookup yields CDR1 ENHRY and CDR2 SYGVKD. The CDR3 DNA reads TGTGCCGCTTCGGGGGAGGCGTACACTGAAGCTTTCTTT. It yields the protein CAASGEAYTEAFF.

In its sample, this clonotype was seen a few times. This chain connects TRBV5-5 to TRBJ2-5, with unresolved D. The CDR3 loop spans 14 amino acids. Deletions cut 1 base from V and 1 base from J, with 8 bases between. Germline loops: CDR1 SGHKS, CDR2 YYEKEE (reference sequence). The chain's CDR3 is CASSLRWSQETQYF. DNA of the CDR3: TGTGCCAGCAGCTTGAGGTGGTCCCAAGAGACCCAGTACTTC.

This clonotype was found once. The chain employs TRBV7-2 and TRBJ2-7; tentatively, D is TRBD1 or TRBD2 (5 bases each). Trimming removed 3 bases from V and 2 bases from J, with 14 bases in between. CDR1 and CDR2 (germline): SGHTA, FQGNSA. This CDR3 comprises 15 residues. The CDR3 region is CASSFDRGPPYEQYF. In DNA form, the CDR3 reads TGTGCCAGCAGCTTTGATAGGGGACCACCCTACGAGCAGTACTTC.

The J gene is TRBJ1-6, the V gene TRBV25-1, with D uncertain. Germline CDR1 is MGHDK and CDR2 is SYGVNS. Trimming shortened V by 7 bases and J by 7 bases, and 11 bases separated the two germline ends. The CDR3 extends over 13 amino acids. The CDR3 loop is CASTDGLNSPLHF. The CDR3 nucleotides read TGTGCCAGCACAGACGGGTTGAATTCACCCCTCCACTTT.

Here the CDR3 reads CAISESEGSEAFF. The CDR3 bases are TGTGCCATCAGTGAGTCAGAGGGCTCTGAAGCTTTCTTT. The rearrangement uses TRBV10-3 and TRBJ1-1; D not resolved. The CDR3 covers 13 residues. Germline CDR1 is ENHRY and CDR2 is SYGVKD. V was cut by 0 bases and J by 6 bases, with 8 bases left in between.

This rearrangement joins TRBV4-3 to TRBJ1-5; D is uncertain. Germline CDR1 and CDR2: LGHNA and YSLEER. V dropped 0 bases and J dropped 2 bases, with 8 bases sitting between them. The CDR3 covers 15 residues. This CDR3 reads CASSQESWRNQPQHF. CDR3 bases: TGCGCCAGCAGCCAAGAAAGTTGGCGCAATCAGCCCCAGCATTTT.

V usage is TRBV6-1 and J usage is TRBJ2-7; D is unclear. V lost 0 bases to trimming and J lost 2 bases, with 8 bases between them. Germline assignment: CDR1 MNHNS and CDR2 SASEGT. CDR3 length: 14 amino acids. The CDR3 sequence: CASSEAYSPYEQYF. Here the CDR3 DNA reads TGTGCCAGCAGTGAAGCGTACAGCCCCTACGAGCAGTACTTC.

This clonotype was detected a few times. The chain links TRBV6-5 to TRBJ2-7; TRBD1 is a possible D gene (6 bases). The CDR3 runs 13 residues. V was trimmed by 7 bases and J by 3 bases, leaving 13 bases between them. In germline, CDR1 is MNHEY, CDR2 SVGAGI. CDR3 loop: CASIGDNDYEQYF. The CDR3 DNA reads TGTGCCAGCATCGGGGACAATGACTACGAGCAGTACTTC.

The J gene is TRBJ1-2, the V gene TRBV6-6; no reliable D call. V lost 5 bases to trimming and J lost 7 bases, with 17 bases between them. Germline V gene lookup returns CDR1 MNHNY and CDR2 SVGAGI (reference sequence). The CDR3 is 14 residues long. The CDR3 region is CASSQGNHSSGYTF. The CDR3, as DNA: TGTGCCAGCAGTCAAGGGAACCACTCCTCTGGCTACACCTTC.

The chain employs TRBV6-2 or TRBV6-3 and TRBJ2-5; TRBD2 agrees at 10 bases. Trimming removed 7 bases from V and 0 bases from J; junction bases left unmatched: 5. The CDR3 has 15 residues. Per the germline V gene, CDR1 is MNHEY and CDR2 is SVGEGT. The CDR3 bases are TGTGCCAGCACTCTAGCGGGGGACCACCAAGAGACCCAGTACTTC. It is translated as CASTLAGDHQETQYF.

The chain joins TRBV18 to TRBJ2-3; possible D gene TRBD2, 5 bases. Germline CDR1 and CDR2: KGHSH and LQKENI. The CDR3 has 15 amino acids. Trimming cost V 6 bases and J 5 bases, with 18 bases left between them. The CDR3 region has the DNA TGTGCCAGCTCCCTCGGACCTGGCGGGCGAGATACGCAGTATTTT. This sequence encodes CASSLGPGGRDTQYF.

This clonotype turned up a few times. The J gene is TRBJ2-7, the V gene TRBV4-2, with 8 bases that match TRBD1. This CDR3 comprises 15 residues. V shed 1 base, J shed 3 bases, and the junction held 5 bases outside the gene matches. Looked up from germline, CDR1 is LGHNA and CDR2 is YNFKEQ. The CDR3 nucleotides are TGTGCCAGCAGCCAAGGGACAGGGCTGGGCTACGAGCAGTACTTC. It specifies CASSQGTGLGYEQYF.

This chain uses TRBV5-5 with TRBJ1-6; 11 bases are shared with TRBD1. Germline CDR1 and CDR2: SGHKS and YYEKEE (reference sequence). CDR3 length equals 14 residues. The V and J ends lost 4 bases and 14 bases, in that order; junction bases with no gene match: 8. The CDR3 sequence is CASSQDRGRLSLHF. CDR3 nucleotide sequence: TGTGCCAGCAGCCAGGACAGGGGGCGTCTATCCCTCCACTTT. The whole variable domain, remainder taken from reference TRBV5-5 and TRBJ1-6, is DAGVTQSPTHLIKTRGQQVTLRCSPISGHKSVSWYQQVLGQGPQFIFQYYEKEERGRGNFPDRFSARQFPNYSSELNVNALLLGDSALYLCASSQDRGRLSLHFGNGTRLTVT.

This clonotype showed up just once. The J gene is TRBJ2-3, the V gene TRBV30; D ambiguous. Trimming removed 3 bases from V and 2 bases from J, with 12 bases in between. The CDR3 covers 14 residues. The germline V gene has CDR1 GTSNPN and CDR2 SVGIG (reference sequence). CDR3 residues: CAWRRAYPTDTQYF. In DNA form, the CDR3 reads TGTGCCTGGAGAAGAGCGTACCCCACAGATACGCAGTATTTT.

The chain links TRBV7-9 to TRBJ2-1; D unresolved. CDR1 and CDR2 (germline): SEHNR, FQNEAQ (reference sequence). Trimming stripped 4 bases from V and 3 bases from J, with 16 bases between. The CDR3 runs 16 residues. CDR3 nucleotides: TGTGCCAGCAGCTCCCCTTTTGGTACCAGCTACAATGAGCAGTTCTTC. This sequence encodes CASSSPFGTSYNEQFF.